The 23 T cell receptor beta chains in this list originate from one sample, sequenced in a study of T-cell reconstitution after alpha-beta-depleted transplantation in children. TCRbeta library construction was performed incorporating unique molecular identifiers. Using its own MiXCR run on the PCR reads, TCRdb lists one record per CDR3 protein. Counted here are more than 500,000 distinct CDR3 sequences, about 10% occurring once; the ten biggest clones make up 11% to 15%. The source was PBMCs, mostly from graft donor cells, collected 180 days after TCRalphabeta/CD19-depleted stem cell transplant. The receptors here all came from a female patient between 2 and 15 years old who had a stem cell transplant for aplastic anemia, so the T cells may come from the graft donor.

The gene calls are TRBV5-1 and TRBJ2-1; perhaps TRBD1 as D (6 bases). The V end lost 0 bases, the J end lost 8 bases, and 15 bases lay between the germline ends. The CDR3 is made up of 15 amino acids. Per the germline V gene, CDR1 is SGHRS and CDR2 is YFSETQ. The CDR3 DNA is TGCGCCAGCAGCTTGGCGGCAGGGGCCGGCGATGAGCAGTTCTTC. This codes for CASSLAAGAGDEQFF.

The chain links TRBV28 to TRBJ2-1; 11 nucleotides match TRBD2. Germline V gene lookup returns CDR1 MDHEN and CDR2 SYDVKM. CDR3 size: 16 residues. The ends lost 4 bases at V and 4 bases at J; junction bases unmatched: 6. CDR3 region: CASSSLAGESYNEQFF. The CDR3 nucleotides are TGTGCCAGCAGTTCACTAGCGGGAGAGTCATACAATGAGCAGTTCTTC.

In this sample, this clonotype turned up a few times. The chain links TRBV6-2 or TRBV6-3 to TRBJ2-3; D gene uncertain. The germline V gene has CDR1 MNHEY and CDR2 SVGEGT. The CDR3 extends over 15 amino acids. V was cut by 7 bases and J by 3 bases, with 17 bases left in between. In DNA form, the CDR3 reads TGTGCCAGCAACGCCGGTCCCCGCAGGACAGATACGCAGTATTTT. Translated, it gives CASNAGPRRTDTQYF.

This clonotype was seen a handful of times. V usage is TRBV3-1 and J usage is TRBJ2-1; D call uncertain. Germline CDR1 is LGHDT and CDR2 is YNNKEL (reference sequence). The CDR3 is 15 residues long. Trimming shortened V by 3 bases and J by 0 bases, and 9 bases separated the two germline ends. CDR3 in amino acids: CASSHILSSYNEQFF. CDR3 bases: TGTGCCAGCAGCCACATTCTAAGCTCCTACAATGAGCAGTTCTTC.

This clonotype was seen a handful of times. The V gene is TRBV29-1, the J gene TRBJ2-5, with unresolved D. V was cut by 1 base and J by 4 bases, with 4 bases left in between. This CDR3 comprises 11 residues. Germline V gene lookup returns CDR1 SQVTM and CDR2 ANQGSEA. CDR3 sequence: CSVEGGETQYF. Here the CDR3 DNA reads TGCAGCGTTGAAGGAGGAGAGACCCAGTACTTC.

This clonotype was counted ten times or more. The chain uses TRBV20-1 and TRBJ1-4; D ambiguous. V was shortened by 1 base and J by 0 bases, with 6 bases between the two germline ends. Per germline, CDR1 DFQATT and CDR2 SNEGSKA (reference sequence). The CDR3 covers 14 residues. CDR3 sequence: CSARGHATNEKLFF. CDR3 nucleotide sequence: TGCAGTGCTAGAGGGCACGCAACTAATGAAAAACTGTTTTTT.

This clonotype was detected many times. The chain carries TRBV20-1 and TRBJ2-2; D is unresolved. Germline CDR1 and CDR2: DFQATT and SNEGSKA (reference sequence). Trimming took off 5 bases at V and 2 bases at J, with 18 bases between the two ends. This CDR3 region has 16 residues. CDR3 sequence: CSARASGRVNTGELFF. DNA for the CDR3: TGCAGTGCTCGTGCTTCGGGCAGAGTTAACACCGGGGAGCTGTTTTTT.

The chain is built from TRBV14 and TRBJ1-1; TRBD1 might be the D (6 bases). V shed 5 bases and J shed 1 base, with 11 bases lying between them. CDR3 length: 14 amino acids. Germline V gene data show CDR1 as SGHDN and CDR2 as FVKESK. The CDR3 sequence: CASSFDRTNTEAFF. CDR3 DNA: TGTGCCAGCAGCTTCGACAGGACGAACACTGAAGCTTTCTTT.

This clonotype was seen a handful of times. The rearrangement links TRBV5-4 to TRBJ2-7; the match to TRBD2 covers 10 bases. Germline trimming cut 4 bases from V and 5 bases from J; bases unmatched to any gene: 9. The germline CDR1 and CDR2 sequences are SGHNT and YYREEE (reference sequence). This CDR3 is 15 amino acids long. The DNA for the CDR3 is TGTGCCAGCAGCCCGGAGCGGGAGGGCCTCCACGAGCAGTACTTC. It encodes CASSPEREGLHEQYF.

This clonotype came up a few times. Possible read error: a much larger clone is one base away. The chain has TRBV13 and TRBJ1-1, with unresolved D. Per germline, CDR1 PRHDT and CDR2 FYEKMQ (reference sequence). The ends were cut back, 0 bases at V and 1 base at J, with 6 bases in the middle. CDR3 length equals 14 residues. The CDR3 sequence is CASSLGQPNTEAFF. Written as DNA, the CDR3 is TGTGCCAGCAGCTTAGGACAGCCGAACACTGAAGCTTTCTTT.

This chain uses TRBV12-3 or TRBV12-4 with TRBJ2-7; D call uncertain. Trimming left V 1 base short and J 3 bases short, with 7 bases between. The CDR3 consists of 13 residues. CDR3: CASSLGRVYEQYF. CDR3 nucleotide sequence: TGTGCCAGCAGTTTAGGACGTGTCTACGAGCAGTACTTC.

This clonotype was counted a few times. V gene TRBV11-1 combines with J gene TRBJ2-1, with TRBD1 matching 12 bases. There are 20 residues in the CDR3. Losses at the gene ends were 5 bases for V and 2 bases for J; bases not matched to a gene: 16. Per germline, CDR1 SGHAT and CDR2 FQDESV (reference sequence). The CDR3 DNA follows: TGTGCCAGCAGCCCTCGTGGGACAGGGGGCCTAGCGGGGGCCTACAATGAGCAGTTCTTC. This codes for CASSPRGTGGLAGAYNEQFF.

This clonotype has more than one count but fewer than ten. The genes are TRBV15 and TRBJ2-1; D could derive from TRBD1 or TRBD2 (5 bases each). The CDR3 consists of 14 residues. The V end was cut by 1 base, the J end by 5 bases, with 9 bases between. The germline V gene encodes CDR1 LNHNV and CDR2 YYDKDF (reference sequence). CDR3 loop: CATSRGGSDNEQFF. CDR3 in DNA: TGTGCCACCAGCAGAGGGGGGAGCGACAATGAGCAGTTCTTC.

The V and J genes are TRBV7-2 and TRBJ2-1; D ambiguous. V lost 11 bases and J lost 0, with 11 bases in between. The CDR3 runs 13 residues. CDR1 and CDR2 from the germline V gene are SGHTA and FQGNSA. CDR3 in amino acids: CAHGPVSYNEQFF. As DNA, the CDR3 is TGTGCCCACGGGCCGGTCTCCTACAATGAGCAGTTCTTC.

The chain has TRBV5-3 and TRBJ1-5, with 8 bases identical to TRBD1. TRBV5-3 is noted as an ORF with a role that remains uncertain. After removal of 8 bases from V and 3 bases from J, the junction contained 10 bases not matched to a gene. The CDR3 consists of 15 residues. CDR3 region: CASKRGQGPNQPQHF. Here the CDR3 DNA reads TGTGCCAGCAAGCGTGGACAGGGACCCAATCAGCCCCAGCATTTT.

Points on this clonotype: Germline and junction disagree at one end, which may indicate a read error. V and J are TRBV20-1 and TRBJ1-1; weak D call: TRBD1 (6 bases). The CDR3 consists of 12 residues. CDR1 and CDR2 from the germline V gene are DFQATT and SNEGSKA (reference sequence). The CDR3 spells CSDRRGGTEAFF. For the CDR3, the DNA is TGCAGTGATAGAAGGGGGGGCACTGAAGCTTTCTTT.

This clonotype has only one observation. V is TRBV29-1 and J is TRBJ1-1; the D gene is possibly TRBD1 (5 bases). CDR3 length: 12 amino acids. V lost 7 bases, J lost 9 bases, and 18 bases lay in between. Per the germline V gene, CDR1 is SQVTM and CDR2 is ANQGSEA. The DNA for the CDR3 is TGCAGCGGGCGAGTGGGGGACTCTAAAGCTTTCTTT. Its translation: CSGRVGDSKAFF.

This clonotype came up a few times. The chain uses TRBV7-9 and TRBJ2-7, with 11 bases lining up with TRBD2. J was trimmed by 3 bases and V by 0 bases; bases with no gene match: 4. The germline V gene encodes CDR1 SEHNR and CDR2 FQNEAQ (reference sequence). This CDR3 is 16 amino acids long. The CDR3 sequence is CASSLAAGTSGYEQYV. For the CDR3, the DNA is TGTGCCAGCAGCTTAGCCGCGGGGACTAGCGGCTACGAGCAGTACGTC.

J is TRBJ1-1 and V is TRBV4-3, with 7 positions matching TRBD1. CDR1 and CDR2 from the germline V gene are LGHNA and YSLEER. V lost 6 bases, J lost 8 bases, and 18 bases stayed unmatched. The CDR3 sequence is 16 residues long. The CDR3: CASRRNPLKTGTEAFF. The CDR3 DNA reads as TGCGCCAGCAGACGAAACCCCCTAAAGACAGGGACGGAAGCTTTCTTT.

This clonotype has just a few counts. The V gene is TRBV11-2, the J gene TRBJ1-3, with D perhaps matching TRBD1 (5 bases). Per germline, CDR1 SGHAT and CDR2 FQNNGV. The CDR3 extends over 15 amino acids. V was clipped by 5 bases and J by 0 bases, with 11 bases between them. In nucleotides, the CDR3 is TGTGCCAGCAGCCGTGGGACTCACTCTGGAAACACCATATATTTT. This sequence encodes CASSRGTHSGNTIYF. The complete variable domain, with remaining parts taken from reference TRBV11-2 and TRBJ1-3, reads EAGVAQSPRYKIIEKRQSVAFWCNPISGHATLYWYQQILGQGPKLLIQFQNNGVVDDSQLPKDRFSAERLKGVDSTLKIQPAKLEDSAVYLCASSRGTHSGNTIYFGEGSWLTVV.

The chain joins TRBV20-1 to TRBJ2-7; 7 nucleotides match TRBD1. Germline lookup yields CDR1 DFQATT and CDR2 SNEGSKA (reference sequence). The CDR3 length is 13 residues. The CDR3 reads CSAWSGTASSPIV. The CDR3 DNA follows: TGCAGTGCTTGGTCCGGGACAGCCTCTAGTCCTATCGTC.

This clonotype has a count of ten or more. This chain connects TRBV4-3 to TRBJ2-4; D uncertain. Trimming removed 3 bases at V and 1 base at J, with 13 bases between. The CDR3 sequence is 16 residues long. The V gene's germline CDR1 is LGHNA and CDR2 YSLEER. CDR3 coding DNA: TGCGCCAGCAGCCAGGTCCTTGTGGTGGCCAAAAACATTCAGTACTTC. It specifies CASSQVLVVAKNIQYF.

The CDR3 DNA is TGCGCCAGCAGCCAAGAGTTAAGGAGTTGGGTGTGGGACACTGAAGCTTTCTTT. Protein product: CASSQELRSWVWDTEAFF. This chain connects TRBV4-3 to TRBJ1-1; D is uncertain. V was trimmed by 0 bases and J by 3 bases, leaving 20 bases between them. The CDR3 extends over 18 amino acids. Germline loops: CDR1 LGHNA, CDR2 YSLEER.